Included here is one T cell receptor beta chain sequence, with context. Its target is unknown. The junction departs from germline at one end; a sequencing error may be responsible. From unsorted bulk tissue weighing about 18-30 mg, DNA and RNA were co-extracted. Patients underwent resection of primary liver carcinoma. Treatment-naive at the time, the patients had chronic HBV infection. Germline assignment: CDR1 DFQATT and CDR2 SNEGSKA (reference sequence). This CDR3 has 15 residues. The record originates from a study of tumor-infiltrating lymphocytes in primary liver carcinoma. The overall study: Per sample, productive TCRbeta reads numbered roughly 3.5 to 7.13 million, similar across tissue types.

Notes on the study in general: Blood trailed tumors significantly in top-250-clone fraction (p = 0.039).

Production of TCR beta cDNA used 400 to 650 ng total RNA together with a constant-region primer. Libraries for TCR beta were built through three nested multiplex PCR rounds, which together made up a slightly modified ARM-PCR procedure. Forward primers for TRBV1-TRBV30 and a C-beta reverse primer served the first two PCR rounds, at around 9 cycles each. TCRdb re-called the multiplex PCR reads through MiXCR, storing one row per CDR3 protein. The table lists tens of thousands of distinct CDR3 sequences, 75% of them singletons. The chain carries TRBV20-1 and TRBJ1-6, with 8 bases matching TRBD1. The material sequenced was tumor-adjacent normal liver tissue. The sequence came from a man between 35 and 55 years old with primary liver carcinoma and hepatitis B virus infection. The CDR3 is CSAGKPGQVNSPHHF. The CDR3 DNA reads as TGCAGTGCTGGAAAACCGGGACAGGTTAATTCACCCCACCACTTT.